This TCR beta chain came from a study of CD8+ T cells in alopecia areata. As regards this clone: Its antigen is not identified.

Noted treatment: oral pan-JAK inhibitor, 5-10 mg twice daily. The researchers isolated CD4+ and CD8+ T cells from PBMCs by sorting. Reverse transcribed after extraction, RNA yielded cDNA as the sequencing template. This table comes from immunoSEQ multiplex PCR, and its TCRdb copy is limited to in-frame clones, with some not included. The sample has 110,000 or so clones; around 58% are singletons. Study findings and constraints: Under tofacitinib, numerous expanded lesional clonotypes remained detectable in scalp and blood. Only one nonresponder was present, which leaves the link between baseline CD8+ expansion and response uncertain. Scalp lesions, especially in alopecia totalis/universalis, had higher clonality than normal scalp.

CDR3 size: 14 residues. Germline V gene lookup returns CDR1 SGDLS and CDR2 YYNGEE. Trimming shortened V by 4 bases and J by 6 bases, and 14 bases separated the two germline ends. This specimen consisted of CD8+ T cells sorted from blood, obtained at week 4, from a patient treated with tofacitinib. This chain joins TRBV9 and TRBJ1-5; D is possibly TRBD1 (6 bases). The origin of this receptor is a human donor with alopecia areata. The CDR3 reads CASSSRDTFQPQHF. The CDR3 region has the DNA TGTGCCAGCAGCTCCCGGGACACTTTTCAGCCCCAGCATTTT.